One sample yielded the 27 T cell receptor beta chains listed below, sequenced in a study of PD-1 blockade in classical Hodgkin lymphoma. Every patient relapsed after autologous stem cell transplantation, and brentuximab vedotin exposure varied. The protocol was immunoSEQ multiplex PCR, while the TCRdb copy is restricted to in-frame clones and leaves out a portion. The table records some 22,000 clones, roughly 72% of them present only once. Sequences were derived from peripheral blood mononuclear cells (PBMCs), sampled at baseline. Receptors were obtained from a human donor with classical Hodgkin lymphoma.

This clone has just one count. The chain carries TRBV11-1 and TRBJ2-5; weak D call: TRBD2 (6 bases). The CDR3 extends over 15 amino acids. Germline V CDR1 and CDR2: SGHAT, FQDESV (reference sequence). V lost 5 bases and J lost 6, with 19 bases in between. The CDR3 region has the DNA TGTGCCAGCAGCCCTGGCGGGGAGGTGTTACAGACCCAGTACTTC. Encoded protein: CASSPGGEVLQTQYF.

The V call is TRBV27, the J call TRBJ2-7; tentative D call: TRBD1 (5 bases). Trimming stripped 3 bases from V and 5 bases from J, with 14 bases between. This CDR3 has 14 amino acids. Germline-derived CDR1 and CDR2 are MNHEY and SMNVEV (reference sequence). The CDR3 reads CASSLLSRADEQYF. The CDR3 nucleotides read TGTGCCAGCAGTTTGTTGTCCAGGGCCGACGAGCAGTACTTC.

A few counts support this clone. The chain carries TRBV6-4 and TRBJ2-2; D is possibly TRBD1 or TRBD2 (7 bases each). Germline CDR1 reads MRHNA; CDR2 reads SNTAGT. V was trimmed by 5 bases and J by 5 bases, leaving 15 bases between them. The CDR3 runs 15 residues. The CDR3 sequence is CASSWDSGATGELFF. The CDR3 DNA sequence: TGTGCCAGCAGTTGGGACAGCGGGGCGACCGGGGAGCTGTTTTTT.

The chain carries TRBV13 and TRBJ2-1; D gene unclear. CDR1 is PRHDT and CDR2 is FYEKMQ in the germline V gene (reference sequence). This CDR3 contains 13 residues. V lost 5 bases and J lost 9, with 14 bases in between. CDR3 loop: CASSLGQNLEQFF. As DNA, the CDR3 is TGTGCCAGCAGCCTCGGGCAGAACCTTGAGCAGTTCTTC.

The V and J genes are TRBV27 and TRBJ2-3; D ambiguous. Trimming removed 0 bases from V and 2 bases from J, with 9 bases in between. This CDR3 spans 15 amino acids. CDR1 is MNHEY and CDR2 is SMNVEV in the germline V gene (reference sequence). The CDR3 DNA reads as TGTGCCAGCAGTTTATCGGCCTTACCCACAGATACGCAGTATTTT. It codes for CASSLSALPTDTQYF.

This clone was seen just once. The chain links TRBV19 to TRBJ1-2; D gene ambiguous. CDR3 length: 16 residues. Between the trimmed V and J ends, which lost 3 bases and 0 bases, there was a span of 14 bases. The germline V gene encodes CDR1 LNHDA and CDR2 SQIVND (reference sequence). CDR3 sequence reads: CASSIWSKDANYGYTF. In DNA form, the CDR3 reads TGTGCCAGTAGTATTTGGAGCAAGGACGCTAACTATGGCTACACCTTC.

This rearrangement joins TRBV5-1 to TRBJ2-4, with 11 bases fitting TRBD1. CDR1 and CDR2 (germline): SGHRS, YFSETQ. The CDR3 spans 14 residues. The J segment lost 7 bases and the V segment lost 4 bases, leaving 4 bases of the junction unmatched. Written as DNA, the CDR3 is TGCGCCAGCAGCCCCGGGACAGGGGGTAACATTCAGTACTTC. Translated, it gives CASSPGTGGNIQYF.

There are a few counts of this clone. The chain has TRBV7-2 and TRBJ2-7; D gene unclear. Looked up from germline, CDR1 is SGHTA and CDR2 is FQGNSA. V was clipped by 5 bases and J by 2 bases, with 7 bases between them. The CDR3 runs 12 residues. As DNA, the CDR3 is TGTGCCAGCAGCCTTCTCCCCTACGAGCAGTACTTC. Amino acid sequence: CASSLLPYEQYF.

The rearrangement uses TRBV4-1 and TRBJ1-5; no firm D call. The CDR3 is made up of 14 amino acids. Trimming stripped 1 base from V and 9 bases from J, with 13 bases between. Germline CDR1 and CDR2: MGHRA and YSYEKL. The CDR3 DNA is TGCGCCAGCAGCCAAGGACCAGCTTCCTGGCCCCAGCATTTT. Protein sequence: CASSQGPASWPQHF.

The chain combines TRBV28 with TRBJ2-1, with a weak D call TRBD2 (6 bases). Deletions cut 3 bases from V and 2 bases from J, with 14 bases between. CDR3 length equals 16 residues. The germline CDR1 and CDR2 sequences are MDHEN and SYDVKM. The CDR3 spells CASSLSLSGAYNEQFF. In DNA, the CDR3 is TGTGCCAGCAGTTTGAGTCTCTCGGGGGCCTACAATGAGCAGTTCTTC.

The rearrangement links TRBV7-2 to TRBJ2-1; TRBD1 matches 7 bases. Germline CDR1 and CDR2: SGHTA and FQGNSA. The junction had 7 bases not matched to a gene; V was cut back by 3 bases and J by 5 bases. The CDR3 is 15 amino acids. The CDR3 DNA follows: TGTGCCAGCAGCTTTCAAACAGGGGACAACAATGAGCAGTTCTTC. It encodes CASSFQTGDNNEQFF.

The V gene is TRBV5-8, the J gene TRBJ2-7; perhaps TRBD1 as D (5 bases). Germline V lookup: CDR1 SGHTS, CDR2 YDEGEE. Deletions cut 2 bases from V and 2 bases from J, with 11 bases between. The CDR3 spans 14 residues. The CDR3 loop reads CASSLDSPTYEQYF. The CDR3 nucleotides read TGTGCCAGCAGCTTAGACAGCCCTACCTACGAGCAGTACTTC.

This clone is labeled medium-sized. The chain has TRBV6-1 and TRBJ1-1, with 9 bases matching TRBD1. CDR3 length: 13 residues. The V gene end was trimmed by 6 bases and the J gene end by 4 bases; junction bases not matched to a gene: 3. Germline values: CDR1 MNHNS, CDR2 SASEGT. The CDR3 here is CASSATGGTEAFF. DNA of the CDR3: TGTGCCAGCAGCGCGACAGGGGGCACTGAAGCTTTCTTT.

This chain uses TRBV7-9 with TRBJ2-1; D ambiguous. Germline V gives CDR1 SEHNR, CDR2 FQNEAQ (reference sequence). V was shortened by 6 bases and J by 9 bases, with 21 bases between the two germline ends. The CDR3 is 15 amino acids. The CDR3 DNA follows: TGTGCCAGCAGTTCCCCGAGACTCGAAGTGGGTGAGCAGTTCTTC. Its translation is CASSSPRLEVGEQFF.

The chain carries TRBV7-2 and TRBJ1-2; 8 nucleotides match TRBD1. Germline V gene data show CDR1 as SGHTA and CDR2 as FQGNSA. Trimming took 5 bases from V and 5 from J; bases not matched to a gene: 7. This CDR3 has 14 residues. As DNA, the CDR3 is TGTGCCAGCAGCCATCGGGACAGGCGTTATGGCTACACCTTC. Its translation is CASSHRDRRYGYTF. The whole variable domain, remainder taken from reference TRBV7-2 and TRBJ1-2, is GAGVSQSPSNKVTEKGKDVELRCDPISGHTALYWYRQSLGQGLEFLIYFQGNSAPDKSGLPSDRFSAERTGGSVSTLTIQRTQQEDSAVYLCASSHRDRRYGYTFGSGTRLTVV.

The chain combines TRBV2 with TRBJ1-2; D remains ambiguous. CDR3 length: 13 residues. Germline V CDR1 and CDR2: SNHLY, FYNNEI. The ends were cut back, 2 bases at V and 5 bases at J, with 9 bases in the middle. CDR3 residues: CASSESGKYGYTF. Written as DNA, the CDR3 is TGTGCCAGCAGTGAATCTGGGAAGTATGGCTACACCTTC.

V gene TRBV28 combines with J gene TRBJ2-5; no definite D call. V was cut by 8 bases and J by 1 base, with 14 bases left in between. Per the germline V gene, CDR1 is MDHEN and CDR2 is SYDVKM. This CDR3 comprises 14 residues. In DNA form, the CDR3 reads TGTGCCAGCCTTAATAAACAGACCCAAGAGACCCAGTACTTC. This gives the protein CASLNKQTQETQYF.

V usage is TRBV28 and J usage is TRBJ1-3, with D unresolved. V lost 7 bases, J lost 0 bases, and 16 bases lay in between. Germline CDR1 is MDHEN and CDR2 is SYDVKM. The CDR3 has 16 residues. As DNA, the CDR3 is TGTGCCAGCACTGTGGCAGGCGGCCTCTCTGGAAACACCATATATTTT. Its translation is CASTVAGGLSGNTIYF. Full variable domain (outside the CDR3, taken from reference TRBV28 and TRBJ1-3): DVKVTQSSRYLVKRTGEKVFLECVQDMDHENMFWYRQDPGLGLRLIYFSYDVKMKEKGDIPEGYSVSREKKERFSLILESASTNQTSMYLCASTVAGGLSGNTIYFGEGSWLTVV.

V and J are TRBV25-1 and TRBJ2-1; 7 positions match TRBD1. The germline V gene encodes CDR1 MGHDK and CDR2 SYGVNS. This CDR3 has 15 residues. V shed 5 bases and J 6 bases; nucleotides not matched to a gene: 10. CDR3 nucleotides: TGTGCCAGCAGTTTAGACAGGGAGATCACCAATGAGCAGTTCTTC. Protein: CASSLDREITNEQFF. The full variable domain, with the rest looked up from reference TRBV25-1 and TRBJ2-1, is EADIYQTPRYLVIGTGKKITLECSQTMGHDKMYWYQQDPGMELHLIHYSYGVNSTEKGDLSSESTVSRIRTEHFPLTLESARPSHTSQYLCASSLDREITNEQFFGPGTRLTVL.

The CDR3 loop is CASSQITSGTHEQYF. The DNA of the CDR3 is TGTGCCAGCAGCCAGATAACTAGCGGGACCCACGAGCAGTACTTC. This chain uses TRBV7-2 with TRBJ2-7; 10 bases match TRBD2. CDR1 and CDR2 (germline): SGHTA, FQGNSA. The CDR3 sequence is 15 residues long. V lost 5 bases, J lost 5 bases, and 9 bases stayed unmatched.

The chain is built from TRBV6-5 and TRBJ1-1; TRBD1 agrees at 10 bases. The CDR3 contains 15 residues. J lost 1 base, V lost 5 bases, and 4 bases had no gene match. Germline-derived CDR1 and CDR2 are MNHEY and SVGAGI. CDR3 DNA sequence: TGTGCCAGCAGTCCACGGGACAGGGGGAACACTGAAGCTTTCTTT. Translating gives CASSPRDRGNTEAFF.

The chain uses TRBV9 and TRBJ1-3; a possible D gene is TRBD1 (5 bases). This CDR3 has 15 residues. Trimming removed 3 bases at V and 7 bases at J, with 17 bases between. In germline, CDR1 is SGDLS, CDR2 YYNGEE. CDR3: CASSAGTTGGNTIYF. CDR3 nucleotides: TGTGCCAGCAGCGCCGGGACCACCGGTGGGAACACCATATATTTT.

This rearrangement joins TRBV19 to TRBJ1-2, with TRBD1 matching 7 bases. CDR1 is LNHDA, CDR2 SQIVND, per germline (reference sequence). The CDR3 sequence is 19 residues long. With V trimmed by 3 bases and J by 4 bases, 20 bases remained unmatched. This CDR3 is CASSIRKPGQRMWGYGYTF. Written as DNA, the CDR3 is TGTGCCAGTAGTATTCGGAAGCCGGGACAGAGGATGTGGGGCTATGGCTACACCTTC.

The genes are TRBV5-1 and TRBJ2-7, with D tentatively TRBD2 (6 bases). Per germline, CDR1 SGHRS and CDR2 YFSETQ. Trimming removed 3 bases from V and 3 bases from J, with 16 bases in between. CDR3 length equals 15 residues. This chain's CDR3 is CASSSPGGLIYEQYF. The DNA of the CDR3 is TGCGCCAGCAGCTCCCCCGGGGGTTTAATCTACGAGCAGTACTTC.

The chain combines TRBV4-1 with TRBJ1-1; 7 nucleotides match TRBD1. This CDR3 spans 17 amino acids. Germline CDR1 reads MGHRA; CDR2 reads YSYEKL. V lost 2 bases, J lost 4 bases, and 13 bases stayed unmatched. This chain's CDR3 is CASSQSRDSHPSTEAFF. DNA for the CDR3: TGCGCCAGCAGCCAAAGCCGGGACAGCCACCCTTCCACTGAAGCTTTCTTT.

The CDR3: CSVVSTSGRYAYNEQFF. The CDR3 DNA follows: TGCAGCGTTGTGAGTACTAGCGGGAGGTATGCCTACAATGAGCAGTTCTTC. The rearrangement uses TRBV29-1 and TRBJ2-1; TRBD2 matches at 12 bases. V lost 4 bases, J lost 2 bases, and 9 bases stayed unmatched. CDR3 length: 17 residues. Germline values: CDR1 SQVTM, CDR2 ANQGSEA.

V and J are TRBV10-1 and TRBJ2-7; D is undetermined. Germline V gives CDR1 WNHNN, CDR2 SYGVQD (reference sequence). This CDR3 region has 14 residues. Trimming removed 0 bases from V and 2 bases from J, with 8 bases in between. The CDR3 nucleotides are TGCGCCAGCAGTGAGTCGGACCCGGCCTACGAGCAGTACTTC. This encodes CASSESDPAYEQYF.